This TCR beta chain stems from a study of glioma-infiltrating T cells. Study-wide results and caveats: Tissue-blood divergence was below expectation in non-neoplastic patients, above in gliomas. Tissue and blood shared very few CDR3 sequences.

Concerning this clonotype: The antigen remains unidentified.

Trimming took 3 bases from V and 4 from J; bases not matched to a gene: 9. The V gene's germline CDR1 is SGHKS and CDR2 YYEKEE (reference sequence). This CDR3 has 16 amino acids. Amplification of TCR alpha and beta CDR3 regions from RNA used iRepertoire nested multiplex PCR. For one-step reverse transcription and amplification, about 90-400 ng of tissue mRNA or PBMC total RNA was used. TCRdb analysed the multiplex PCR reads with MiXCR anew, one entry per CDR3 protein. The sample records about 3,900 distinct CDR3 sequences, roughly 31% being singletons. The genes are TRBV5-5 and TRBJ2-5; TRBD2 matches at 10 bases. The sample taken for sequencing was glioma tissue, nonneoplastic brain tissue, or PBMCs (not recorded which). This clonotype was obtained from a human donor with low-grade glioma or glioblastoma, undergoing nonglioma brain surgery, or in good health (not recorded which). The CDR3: CASSSLVAGGGETQYF. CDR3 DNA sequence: TGTGCCAGCAGCTCACTCGTAGCGGGGGGCGGAGAGACCCAGTACTTC.